The T cell receptor (beta chain) described here comes from a study of vaccination effects on CD4 cells after COVID-19. Study-wide context: Two-dose BNT162b2 or mRNA-1273 vaccination was given to participants.

Whole-study results and caveats: Among infection- and vaccine-induced clones, marked clonal contraction occurred late after vaccination. Relatively few convalescent patients took part in the study, which had no early post-infection timepoints.

V lost 5 bases, J lost 8 bases, and 9 bases stayed unmatched. This CDR3 has 15 amino acids. From germline, CDR1 is SGDLS and CDR2 YYNGEE. For this clone: Its antigen remains unknown.

The protocol was immunoSEQ multiplex PCR, while the TCRdb copy is restricted to in-frame clones and leaves out a portion. The sample records about 63,000 clones, around three quarters being singletons. ViraFEST used viral peptide pools to expand antigen-specific CD4+ T cells before sequencing. After around nine days in culture, the CD4+ T cells were isolated. Each vaccine recipient was nucleocapsid antibody negative and had no prior SARS-CoV-2 infection. Culturing of 1.5 million to 2.5 million PBMC per well took place with roughly 10 IU/ml IL-2 and about 9.3 ug/ml peptides. The chain is built from TRBV9 and TRBJ2-3; 12 positions agree with TRBD2. Sample: CD4+ T cells from PBMCs cultured with HCoV-OC43 spike peptides, taken before COVID-19 vaccination. Subset reported: HCoV-OC43 spike overlapping peptide pool stimulation. This receptor was obtained from a human donor who received a COVID-19 vaccine. The CDR3 reads CASSRLAGEPTTQYF. Written as DNA, the CDR3 is TGTGCCAGCAGTAGACTAGCGGGGGAGCCAACTACGCAGTATTTT.